This entry lists 27 T cell receptor beta chains sequenced from one sample in a study of persistence of HIV-infected CD4 T cells. Overlapping HIV-1 Gag 15-mer peptides at 0.85 to 1 ug per peptide per mL were used. Memory cells lacking CD40L and CD69 with high CD45RO were sorted. This was the immunoSEQ version 4 assay in survey mode. The data were produced by immunoSEQ multiplex PCR, yet TCRdb's version contains in-frame clones alone and is incomplete. The sample lists 30,000 to 35,000 clones, around four fifths seen once, with 18% in the top ten. Their recognized antigens are unknown. This sample comprised CD4+ T cells sorted from PBMCs after roughly 20-hour stimulation, obtained from a patient who received antiretroviral therapy. Receptor source: an adult woman with HIV who was CMV-seropositive.

The chain carries TRBV29-1 and TRBJ2-7; D may be TRBD2 (5 bases). This CDR3 is 12 amino acids long. Germline CDR1 and CDR2: SQVTM and ANQGSEA. Between the trimmed V and J ends, which lost 2 bases and 2 bases, there was a span of 7 bases. The CDR3 DNA sequence: TGCAGCGTTGAAATCGGGGCCTACGAGCAGTACTTC. It translates to CSVEIGAYEQYF.

The chain has TRBV9 and TRBJ1-3; TRBD1 might be the D (6 bases). Germline V CDR1 and CDR2: SGDLS, YYNGEE. The V and J ends lost 2 bases and 0 bases respectively, with 9 bases between them. The CDR3 spans 15 residues. CDR3 residues: CASSVSDSSGNTIYF. CDR3 coding DNA: TGTGCCAGCAGCGTCTCGGACAGCTCTGGAAACACCATATATTTT.

The chain carries TRBV5-1 and TRBJ2-7; TRBD2 aligns across 9 bases. Trimming cost V 0 bases and J 2 bases; bases outside gene matches: 3. The CDR3 has 15 amino acids. Germline V gene lookup returns CDR1 SGHRS and CDR2 YFSETQ. The CDR3 region is CASSLGGTSPYEQYF. The CDR3 coding sequence is TGCGCCAGCAGCTTGGGAGGGACTAGCCCCTACGAGCAGTACTTC.

V gene TRBV5-1 combines with J gene TRBJ1-1; D is unclear. The CDR3 consists of 13 residues. Trimming cost V 2 bases and J 4 bases, with 9 bases left between them. Germline V gives CDR1 SGHRS, CDR2 YFSETQ. This chain's CDR3 is CASSFSWGTEAFF. The CDR3 DNA reads TGCGCCAGCAGCTTCTCATGGGGCACTGAAGCTTTCTTT. Filled out from reference TRBV5-1 and TRBJ1-1, the complete variable domain reads KAGVTQTPRYLIKTRGQQVTLSCSPISGHRSVSWYQQTPGQGLQFLFEYFSETQRNKGNFPGRFSGRQFSNSRSEMNVSTLELGDSALYLCASSFSWGTEAFFGQGTRLTVV.

About this clone itself: This sample includes further DNA sequences coding for the same CDR3. The rearrangement links TRBV29-1 to TRBJ1-1; 7 positions agree with TRBD1. Germline V lookup: CDR1 SQVTM, CDR2 ANQGSEA. The CDR3 is 16 residues long. The trim removed 4 bases at V and 0 bases at J, leaving 11 bases unmatched. This chain's CDR3 is CSVVSRQGLMNTEAFF. In DNA, the CDR3 is TGCAGCGTTGTTTCCCGACAGGGCTTAATGAACACTGAAGCTTTCTTT.

This clone was seen a single time. The chain recombines TRBV7-2 with TRBJ1-4, with D perhaps TRBD1 (5 bases). The CDR3 has 16 amino acids. CDR1 is SGHTA and CDR2 is FQGNSA in the germline V gene. V lost 2 bases and J 2 bases, leaving 12 bases between the germline ends. The CDR3 nucleotides read TGTGCCAGCAGCTTACAGGGCCCAGGGACTAATGAAAAACTGTTTTTT. Translated: CASSLQGPGTNEKLFF.

This sequence joins TRBV4-3 and TRBJ1-2, with a tentative D call TRBD1 (6 bases). The CDR3 consists of 15 residues. Germline V gives CDR1 LGHNA, CDR2 YSLEER. Trimming stripped 0 bases from V and 2 bases from J, with 10 bases between. CDR3 sequence (DNA): TGCGCCAGCAGCCAAGATCTTCAGGGGAACTATGGCTACACCTTC. This sequence encodes CASSQDLQGNYGYTF.

The chain has TRBV9 and TRBJ2-3, with D unclear. Trimming took 3 bases from V and 5 from J, leaving 7 bases between them. Germline V gives CDR1 SGDLS, CDR2 YYNGEE. This CDR3 comprises 12 residues. CDR3 nucleotides: TGTGCCAGCAGCGCCGGAAGAGATACGCAGTATTTT. It yields the protein CASSAGRDTQYF.

This chain connects TRBV4-3 to TRBJ2-7, with D perhaps given as TRBD1 or TRBD2 (5 bases each). V was pared by 0 bases and J by 3 bases, with 15 bases between. This CDR3 is 16 amino acids long. CDR1 is LGHNA and CDR2 is YSLEER in the germline V gene. CDR3 DNA sequence: TGCGCCAGCAGCCAAGAAAAGGGGAGTTTTGACTACGAGCAGTACTTC. It encodes CASSQEKGSFDYEQYF.

The V and J genes are TRBV28 and TRBJ1-5; D ambiguous. CDR3 length: 13 amino acids. V lost 5 bases and J lost 1, with 6 bases in between. From germline, CDR1 is MDHEN and CDR2 SYDVKM. The CDR3 DNA is TGTGCCAGCAGTCCTGCCAGCAATCAGCCCCAGCATTTT. It codes for CASSPASNQPQHF.

This clone was detected only a few times. CDR3 in DNA: TGTGCCAGTAGTATAGTGCACAGGGGTTCCAGTGGCTACACCTTC. Protein: CASSIVHRGSSGYTF. The rearrangement joins TRBV19 to TRBJ1-2, with 7 nucleotides matching TRBD1. The CDR3 contains 15 residues. The junction had 9 bases not matched to a gene; V was cut back by 1 base and J by 7 bases. Looked up from germline, CDR1 is LNHDA and CDR2 is SQIVND (reference sequence).

By sample share, this clone is medium-sized. V usage is TRBV10-2 and J usage is TRBJ1-2; D uncertain. The CDR3 spans 14 residues. CDR1 and CDR2 from the germline V gene are WSHSY and SAAADI. The V end lost 4 bases, the J end lost 0 bases, and 9 bases lay between the germline ends. CDR3 region: CASSASVANYGYTF. The CDR3, as DNA: TGCGCCAGCAGTGCTTCTGTAGCTAACTATGGCTACACCTTC.

The rearrangement joins TRBV2 to TRBJ2-1, with 8 nucleotides matching TRBD2. J was trimmed by 8 bases and V by 6 bases; bases with no gene match: 9. From germline, CDR1 is SNHLY and CDR2 FYNNEI. The CDR3 loop spans 14 amino acids. CDR3 bases: TGTGCCAGCAGCCTCACAGCGGGAGTGCATGAGCAGTTCTTC. The encoded protein is CASSLTAGVHEQFF.

This clone appeared a few times. The V and J genes are TRBV7-9 and TRBJ2-2; D gene uncertain. This CDR3 spans 15 amino acids. Per germline, CDR1 SEHNR and CDR2 FQNEAQ (reference sequence). V was clipped by 2 bases and J by 1 base, with 8 bases between them. This CDR3 is CASSLWSVNTGELFF. The CDR3 nucleotides are TGTGCCAGCAGCTTATGGAGTGTGAACACCGGGGAGCTGTTTTTT.

The rearrangement links TRBV2 to TRBJ1-5, with 7 bases lining up with TRBD1. Germline CDR1 and CDR2: SNHLY and FYNNEI. Germline trimming cut 6 bases from V and 3 bases from J; bases unmatched to any gene: 8. The CDR3 extends over 15 amino acids. The CDR3 DNA reads TGTGCCAGCAGGGCCGGGACAGAAAACAATCAGCCCCAGCATTTT. Protein sequence: CASRAGTENNQPQHF.

V gene TRBV5-1 combines with J gene TRBJ1-4; 8 nucleotides agree with TRBD1. Germline V CDR1 and CDR2: SGHRS, YFSETQ. J lost 8 bases, V lost 5 bases, and 8 bases had no gene match. CDR3 length equals 14 residues. CDR3 DNA sequence: TGCGCCAGCAGGCGGACAGGGTCTTGGGAAAAACTGTTTTTT. Translated: CASRRTGSWEKLFF. Full variable domain (remainder filled in from reference TRBV5-1 and TRBJ1-4): KAGVTQTPRYLIKTRGQQVTLSCSPISGHRSVSWYQQTPGQGLQFLFEYFSETQRNKGNFPGRFSGRQFSNSRSEMNVSTLELGDSALYLCASRRTGSWEKLFFGSGTQLSVL.

The chain links TRBV21-1 to TRBJ2-7; the table's D call of TRBD1 was not tested on the DNA. TRBV21-1 is a documented pseudogene. The CDR3 loop spans 14 amino acids. The CDR3 region has the DNA TGTGCCAGCAGCAAAGTGGCAGGGACCTACGAGCAGTACTTC. This codes for CASSKVAGTYEQYF.

The genes are TRBV5-1 and TRBJ2-7; D is tentatively TRBD1 or TRBD2 (5 bases each). Per germline, CDR1 SGHRS and CDR2 YFSETQ. The CDR3 extends over 14 amino acids. The V gene lost 3 bases and the J gene lost 0 bases, with 10 bases spanning the gap. As DNA, the CDR3 is TGCGCCAGCAGCTCTCAGGGAGTCTCCTACGAGCAGTACTTC. It yields the protein CASSSQGVSYEQYF.

The chain joins TRBV28 to TRBJ2-7; D is uncertain. The germline gives CDR1 MDHEN, CDR2 SYDVKM. Trimming stripped 3 bases from V and 1 base from J, with 13 bases between. The CDR3 covers 15 residues. In DNA form, the CDR3 reads TGTGCCAGCAGTTTTCGACCAGGCATTTCCTACGAGCAGTACTTC. As protein: CASSFRPGISYEQYF.

This chain links TRBV19 with TRBJ1-2; D perhaps matches TRBD1 (5 bases). V was trimmed by 8 bases and J by 4 bases, leaving 26 bases between them. The CDR3 contains 17 residues. Germline V CDR1 and CDR2: LNHDA, SQIVND (reference sequence). The CDR3, as DNA: TGTGCCAGTTATGACAGATCTTATCGCCGAGGGACCTATGGCTACACCTTC. It is translated as CASYDRSYRRGTYGYTF.

The V gene is TRBV9, the J gene TRBJ2-1; D is perhaps TRBD2 (6 bases). Trimming cost V 7 bases and J 4 bases, with 9 bases left between them. Germline-derived CDR1 and CDR2 are SGDLS and YYNGEE. This CDR3 is built from 12 residues. Here the CDR3 reads CASGGGYNEQFF. Written as DNA, the CDR3 is TGTGCCAGCGGGGGAGGTTACAATGAGCAGTTCTTC.

This chain joins TRBV6-2 or TRBV6-3 and TRBJ2-5; TRBD2 matches 10 bases. This CDR3 region has 16 residues. Looked up from germline, CDR1 is MNHEY and CDR2 is SVGEGT. Trimming took 0 bases from V and 5 from J; bases not matched to a gene: 6. The CDR3 DNA follows: TGTGCCAGCAGTTACTCGAGGAGCGGGGGGGCGGAGACCCAGTACTTC. Protein product: CASSYSRSGGAETQYF.

V and J are TRBV2 and TRBJ1-5; possible D gene TRBD1, 5 bases. Per germline, CDR1 SNHLY and CDR2 FYNNEI. The CDR3 contains 14 residues. V was clipped by 5 bases and J by 4 bases, with 12 bases between them. The CDR3 DNA reads TGTGCCAGCAGTCTCGGGACTGGAAATCAGCCCCAGCATTTT. Protein product: CASSLGTGNQPQHF.

The chain links TRBV28 to TRBJ2-7, with 7 positions matching TRBD1. The CDR3 is 16 residues long. Per germline, CDR1 MDHEN and CDR2 SYDVKM. J was trimmed by 5 bases and V by 5 bases; bases with no gene match: 15. CDR3 residues: CASSLILTGARDEQYF. CDR3 bases: TGTGCCAGCAGTCTCATCCTTACAGGGGCCCGGGACGAGCAGTACTTC. Drawing the rest from reference TRBV28 and TRBJ2-7, the complete variable domain is DVKVTQSSRYLVKRTGEKVFLECVQDMDHENMFWYRQDPGLGLRLIYFSYDVKMKEKGDIPEGYSVSREKKERFSLILESASTNQTSMYLCASSLILTGARDEQYFGPGTRLTVT.

The chain is built from TRBV7-9 and TRBJ2-3; no firm D call. The germline CDR1 and CDR2 sequences are SEHNR and FQNEAQ (reference sequence). Trimming removed 3 bases at V and 5 bases at J, with 9 bases between. The CDR3 sequence is 13 residues long. The CDR3 sequence: CASSFRYGDTQYF. The CDR3 bases are TGTGCCAGCAGCTTCAGGTACGGAGATACGCAGTATTTT.

This sequence joins TRBV7-2 and TRBJ1-6, with a possible D match to TRBD1 (6 bases). This CDR3 contains 16 residues. V was pared by 3 bases and J by 0 bases, with 9 bases between. Germline CDR1 SGHTA, CDR2 FQGNSA. CDR3 nucleotides: TGTGCCAGCAGCTTCACAGGGAGCTCCTATAATTCACCCCTCCACTTT. It is translated as CASSFTGSSYNSPLHF.

This chain joins TRBV2 and TRBJ2-3; D is undetermined. CDR1 is SNHLY and CDR2 is FYNNEI in the germline V gene. V was cut by 8 bases and J by 7 bases, with 7 bases left in between. CDR3 length equals 10 residues. Here the CDR3 DNA reads TGTGCCAGCGGTATGAATACGCAGTATTTT. Translated: CASGMNTQYF.